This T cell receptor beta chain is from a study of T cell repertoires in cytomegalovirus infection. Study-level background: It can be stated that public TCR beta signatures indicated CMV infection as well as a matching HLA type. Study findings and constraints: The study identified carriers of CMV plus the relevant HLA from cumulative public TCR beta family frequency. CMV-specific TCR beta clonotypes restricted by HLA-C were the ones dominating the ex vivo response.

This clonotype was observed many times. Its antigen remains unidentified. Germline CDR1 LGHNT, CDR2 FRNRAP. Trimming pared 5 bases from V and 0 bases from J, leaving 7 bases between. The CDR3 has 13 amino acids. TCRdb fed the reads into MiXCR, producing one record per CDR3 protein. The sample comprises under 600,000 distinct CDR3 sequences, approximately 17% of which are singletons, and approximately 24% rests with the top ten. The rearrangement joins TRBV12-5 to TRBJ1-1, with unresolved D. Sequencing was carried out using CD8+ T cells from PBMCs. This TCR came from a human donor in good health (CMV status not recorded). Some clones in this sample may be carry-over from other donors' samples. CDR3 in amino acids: CASGPNLNTEAFF. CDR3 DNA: TGTGCTAGTGGTCCCAACCTGAACACTGAAGCTTTCTTT.